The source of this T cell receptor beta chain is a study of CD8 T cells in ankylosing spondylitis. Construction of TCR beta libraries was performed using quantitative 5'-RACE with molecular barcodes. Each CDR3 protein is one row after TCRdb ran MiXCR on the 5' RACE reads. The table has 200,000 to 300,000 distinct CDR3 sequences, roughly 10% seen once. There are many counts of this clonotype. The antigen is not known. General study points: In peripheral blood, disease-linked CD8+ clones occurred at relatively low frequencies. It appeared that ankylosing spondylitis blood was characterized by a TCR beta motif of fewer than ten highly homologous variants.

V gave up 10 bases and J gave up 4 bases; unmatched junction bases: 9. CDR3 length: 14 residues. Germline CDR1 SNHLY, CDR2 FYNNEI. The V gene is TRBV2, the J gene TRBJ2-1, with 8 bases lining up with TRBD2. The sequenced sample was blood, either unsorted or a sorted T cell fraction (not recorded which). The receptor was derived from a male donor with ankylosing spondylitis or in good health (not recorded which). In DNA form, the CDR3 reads TGTGCCACCCGCCCCAGCGGGGGATACAATGAGCAGTTCTTC. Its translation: CATRPSGGYNEQFF.